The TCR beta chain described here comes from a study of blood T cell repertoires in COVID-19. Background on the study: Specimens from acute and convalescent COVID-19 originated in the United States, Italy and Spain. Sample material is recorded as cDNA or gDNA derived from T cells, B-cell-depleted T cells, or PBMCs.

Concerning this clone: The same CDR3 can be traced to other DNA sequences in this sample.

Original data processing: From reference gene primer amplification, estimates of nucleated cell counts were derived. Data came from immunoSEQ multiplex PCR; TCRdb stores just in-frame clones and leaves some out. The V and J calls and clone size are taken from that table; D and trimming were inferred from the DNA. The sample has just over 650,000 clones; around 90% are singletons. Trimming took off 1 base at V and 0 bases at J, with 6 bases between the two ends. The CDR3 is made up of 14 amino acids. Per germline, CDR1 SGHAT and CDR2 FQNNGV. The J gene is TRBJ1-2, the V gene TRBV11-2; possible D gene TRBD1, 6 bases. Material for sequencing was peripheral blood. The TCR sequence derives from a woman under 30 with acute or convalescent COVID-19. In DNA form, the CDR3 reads TGTGCCAGCAGCTTAGGACAGGCTAACTATGGCTACACCTTC. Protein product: CASSLGQANYGYTF.